The TCR beta chain described here comes from a study of beta chain features in type 1 diabetes. Study outcomes and limitations: For Type 1 diabetes patients, all four CD4+ subsets carried TCRB CDR3s that were moderately but significantly shorter.

In total, each donor contributed a single heparinised blood draw that averaged around 100 mL. Staining for CD45RO/CCR7/CD25/CD127/CD95/CD27 allowed sorting of CD4+ naive, central memory, regulatory and stem cell-like memory cells. Sorted populations all exceeded 98% purity. Expressed TCRB transcripts were sequenced because the isolated RNA had all been reverse transcribed beforehand. Here immunoSEQ multiplex PCR was the method, and the copy in TCRdb shows in-frame clones only, minus some. The data contain some 700,000 clones, about an eighth of them singletons. This clone occurred a few times. Its antigen is as yet unknown. Sequencing was performed on naive CD4+ T cells from blood. The TCR was taken from a man between 18 and 35 years old with type 1 diabetes.

DNA of the CDR3: TGTGCCAGCGGGCGCATAAGCGGGGGGTACACAGATACGCAGTATTTT. Translated, it gives CASGRISGGYTDTQYF. The chain is built from TRBV5-4 and TRBJ2-3, with 9 positions matching TRBD2. The V gene end was trimmed by 7 bases and the J gene end by 2 bases; junction bases not matched to a gene: 11. The CDR3 is 16 amino acids. The germline V gene encodes CDR1 SGHNT and CDR2 YYREEE (reference sequence).